This TCR beta chain was found in a study of response to subunit inactivated influenza vaccine. V lost 1 base and J 8 bases, leaving 8 bases between the germline ends. The CDR3 sequence is 12 residues long. In germline, CDR1 is LGHDT, CDR2 YNNKEL (reference sequence). Study findings and constraints: Researchers suggested that each seasonal influenza vaccination recruits few new T cells.

In regard to this clonotype: The antigen remains unidentified.

From the RT-PCR reads, TCRdb called clonotypes with MiXCR, one entry per CDR3 protein. The table lists about 800,000 distinct CDR3 sequences, less than 25% of them singletons, with 10% to 13% in the top ten. J is TRBJ1-2 and V is TRBV3-1; D remains ambiguous. The sample was PBMCs from blood, taken 5 days after vaccination. The receptor was isolated from a man between 45 and 60 years old who received an inactivated influenza vaccine. CDR3 residues: CASSQGRKGYTF. The CDR3 DNA reads as TGTGCCAGCAGCCAAGGCAGGAAAGGCTACACCTTC.